What follows are 29 T cell receptor beta chains derived from one specimen sequenced in a study of long-term antiretroviral therapy in people with HIV. Researchers report immunoSEQ v3.0 was run at survey level. Data came from immunoSEQ multiplex PCR; TCRdb stores just in-frame clones and leaves some out. The sample has tens of thousands of clones, roughly 93% seen once; the top ten hold roughly 3.9%. Sequenced material: unsorted PBMCs, taken 4.1 years after starting antiretroviral therapy. The receptors shown here come from a woman between 50 and 59 years old with HIV.

The V call is TRBV6-4, the J call TRBJ1-5, with 7 bases matching TRBD1. V lost 7 bases and J lost 2; bases outside the gene matches: 5. Germline V gene sequence: CDR1 MRHNA, CDR2 SNTAGT. The CDR3 is 14 residues long. The CDR3: CASKQGRCNQPQHF. The CDR3 DNA reads as TGTGCCAGCAAACAGGGGAGGTGCAATCAGCCCCAGCATTTT.

The table lists this clone with a count of one. The chain's CDR3 is CASSLSGGHNEQFF. In DNA form, the CDR3 reads TGTGCCAGCAGCCTCAGCGGGGGACACAATGAGCAGTTCTTC. The chain has TRBV7-3 and TRBJ2-1, with 8 bases fitting TRBD2. J was trimmed by 5 bases and V by 5 bases; bases with no gene match: 5. Per the germline V gene, CDR1 is SGHTA and CDR2 is FQGTGA. The CDR3 consists of 14 residues. Full variable domain (rest looked up from reference TRBV7-3 and TRBJ2-1): GAGVSQTPSNKVTEKGKYVELRCDPISGHTALYWYRQSLGQGPEFLIYFQGTGAADDSGLPNDRFFAVRPEGSVSTLKIQRTERGDSAVYLCASSLSGGHNEQFFGPGTRLTVL.

This chain joins TRBV2 and TRBJ1-2; TRBD1 aligns across 8 bases. This CDR3 is built from 15 residues. Germline CDR1 and CDR2: SNHLY and FYNNEI. Unmatched junction bases numbered 7, after V lost 2 bases and J lost 5 bases. In DNA form, the CDR3 reads TGTGCCAGCAGTGAATGGGCAGGGGGCTTTTATGGCTACACCTTC. As protein: CASSEWAGGFYGYTF.

V gene TRBV7-2 combines with J gene TRBJ1-4; D is uncertain. The CDR3 contains 13 residues. Trimming stripped 0 bases from V and 7 bases from J, with 6 bases between. Germline CDR1 SGHTA, CDR2 FQGNSA. CDR3 sequence: CASSLAGGEKLFF. DNA of the CDR3: TGTGCCAGCAGCTTAGCGGGCGGTGAAAAACTGTTTTTT.

V gene TRBV12-5 combines with J gene TRBJ1-1; no reliable D call. The CDR3 sequence is 13 residues long. The V gene's germline CDR1 is LGHNT and CDR2 FRNRAP. Trimming took off 1 base at V and 4 bases at J, with 7 bases between the two ends. DNA of the CDR3: TGTGCTAGTGGTTTGGAAGGTGGCACTGAAGCTTTCTTT. Protein: CASGLEGGTEAFF. Full variable domain (remainder filled in from reference TRBV12-5 and TRBJ1-1): DARVTQTPRHKVTEMGQEVTMRCQPILGHNTVFWYRQTMMQGLELLAYFRNRAPLDDSGMPKDRFSAEMPDATLATLKIQPSEPRDSAVYFCASGLEGGTEAFFGQGTRLTVV.

The chain carries TRBV11-3 and TRBJ1-6; 9 positions agree with TRBD1. There are 18 residues in the CDR3. Per the germline V gene, CDR1 is SGHNT and CDR2 is YENEEA. Trimming took 5 bases from V and 7 from J; bases not matched to a gene: 15. The CDR3 protein is CASSLASGGTGSNSPLHF. The CDR3 DNA is TGTGCCAGCAGCCTCGCCTCGGGAGGGACAGGGAGCAATTCACCCCTCCACTTT.

The chain has TRBV18 and TRBJ2-7; a weak D match, TRBD2 (6 bases). This CDR3 contains 12 residues. The V end was cut by 2 bases, the J end by 6 bases, with 8 bases between. Per the germline V gene, CDR1 is KGHSH and CDR2 is LQKENI. In DNA form, the CDR3 reads TGTGCCAGCTCACCAGGGAGGCGCGAGCAGTACTTC. Residues: CASSPGRREQYF.

This clone showed up just a few times. This rearrangement joins TRBV2 to TRBJ2-2, with 10 bases matching TRBD2. The CDR3 spans 15 residues. Germline values: CDR1 SNHLY, CDR2 FYNNEI. The junction had 0 bases not matched to a gene; V was cut back by 1 base and J by 4 bases. The CDR3 is CASSEVAGGTGELFF. The CDR3, as DNA: TGTGCCAGCAGTGAAGTAGCGGGGGGCACCGGGGAGCTGTTTTTT. The variable domain in full, completed from reference TRBV2 and TRBJ2-2, reads EPEVTQTPSHQVTQMGQEVILRCVPISNHLYFYWYRQILGQKVEFLVSFYNNEISEKSEIFDDQFSVERPDGSNFTLKIRSTKLEDSAMYFCASSEVAGGTGELFFGEGSRLTVL.

The gene calls are TRBV6-5 and TRBJ1-1; TRBD1 matches 7 bases. With 1 base clipped from V and 3 bases from J, the junction kept 5 bases outside the gene matches. The CDR3 is made up of 15 amino acids. The germline CDR1 and CDR2 sequences are MNHEY and SVGAGI. CDR3 nucleotide sequence: TGTGCCAGCAGTTACTTGCAAGGGGGCCACACTGAAGCTTTCTTT. Translated, it gives CASSYLQGGHTEAFF.

The chain employs TRBV4-2 and TRBJ2-7, with TRBD2 matching 12 bases. Germline V lookup: CDR1 LGHNA, CDR2 YNFKEQ. CDR3 length: 17 amino acids. V shed 0 bases, J shed 3 bases, and the junction held 6 bases outside the gene matches. The CDR3 loop reads CASSQDQTSGGIYEQYF. The CDR3 nucleotides are TGTGCCAGCAGCCAAGATCAGACTAGCGGGGGAATCTACGAGCAGTACTTC.

The chain couples TRBV2 to TRBJ2-7; D is undetermined. CDR1 is SNHLY and CDR2 is FYNNEI in the germline V gene. The CDR3 has 13 residues. V lost 4 bases, J lost 1 base, and 8 bases lay in between. The DNA for the CDR3 is TGTGCCAGCAGTGTGGGGTGGTCCTACGAGCAGTACTTC. This sequence encodes CASSVGWSYEQYF.

The chain is built from TRBV7-3 and TRBJ2-5, with 9 bases that match TRBD2. Germline values: CDR1 SGHTA, CDR2 FQGTGA. Trimming at V came to 2 bases and at J to 4 bases, leaving 8 bases not matched to a gene. This CDR3 contains 16 residues. This CDR3 is CASSLGGGAWGETQYF. For the CDR3, the DNA is TGTGCCAGCAGCTTAGGCGGGGGGGCGTGGGGAGAGACCCAGTACTTC.

The chain carries TRBV4-2 and TRBJ1-2; maybe TRBD1 (6 bases). Trimming removed 1 base from V and 3 bases from J, with 15 bases in between. CDR1 LGHNA and CDR2 YNFKEQ come from the germline V gene. The CDR3 runs 16 residues. CDR3 coding DNA: TGTGCCAGCAGCCAAGGCGGAACCAAGGGGGACTATGGCTACACCTTC. This sequence encodes CASSQGGTKGDYGYTF.

This clone appeared once. V usage is TRBV7-8 and J usage is TRBJ1-1; possibly TRBD1 for D (5 bases). The germline V gene encodes CDR1 SGHVS and CDR2 FQNEAQ. V was clipped by 5 bases and J by 2 bases, with 12 bases between them. The length of the CDR3 is 14 residues. The CDR3 sequence: CASSPRQLNTEAFF. The CDR3 DNA sequence: TGTGCCAGCAGCCCGAGACAGCTAAACACTGAAGCTTTCTTT.

V and J are TRBV28 and TRBJ1-3, with D uncertain. Trimming shortened V by 1 base and J by 0 bases, and 7 bases separated the two germline ends. The CDR3 covers 15 residues. CDR1 and CDR2 from the germline V gene are MDHEN and SYDVKM. CDR3 in amino acids: CASSLSLHSGNTIYF. The CDR3 coding sequence is TGTGCCAGCAGTTTATCTCTGCACTCTGGAAACACCATATATTTT.

This clone was seen just once. The chain carries TRBV7-3 and TRBJ1-3; D ambiguous. The length of the CDR3 is 15 residues. Germline V CDR1 and CDR2: SGHTA, FQGTGA. Trimming took off 3 bases at V and 0 bases at J, with 9 bases between the two ends. For the CDR3, the DNA is TGTGCCAGCAGCTTGGCCGGCAACTCTGGAAACACCATATATTTT. It codes for CASSLAGNSGNTIYF.

The chain links TRBV7-2 to TRBJ1-5, with 7 bases aligning to TRBD1. Per the germline V gene, CDR1 is SGHTA and CDR2 is FQGNSA. The length of the CDR3 is 15 residues. The V segment lost 1 base and the J segment 4 bases; nucleotides outside the gene matches: 4. CDR3 in amino acids: CASSLEGTANQPQHF. In DNA, the CDR3 is TGTGCCAGCAGCTTAGAGGGGACAGCTAATCAGCCCCAGCATTTT. The entire variable domain, with the rest obtained from reference TRBV7-2 and TRBJ1-5, is as follows: GAGVSQSPSNKVTEKGKDVELRCDPISGHTALYWYRQSLGQGLEFLIYFQGNSAPDKSGLPSDRFSAERTGGSVSTLTIQRTQQEDSAVYLCASSLEGTANQPQHFGDGTRLSIL.

The chain employs TRBV16 and TRBJ2-1; 7 bases line up with TRBD2. V trimming: 2 bases; J trimming: 8 bases; junction bases outside the gene matches: 6. CDR1 is KGHSY and CDR2 is FQNENV in the germline V gene. The CDR3 runs 14 residues. CDR3 sequence reads: CASSQGGEVDEQFF. CDR3 coding DNA: TGTGCCAGCAGCCAAGGGGGGGAGGTTGATGAGCAGTTCTTC.

The chain recombines TRBV18 with TRBJ1-1, with TRBD1 as a possible D gene (5 bases). Germline V gene data show CDR1 as KGHSH and CDR2 as LQKENI. Trimming cost V 3 bases and J 1 base, with 12 bases left between them. The CDR3 totals 15 residues. The CDR3 DNA follows: TGTGCCAGCTCACCGAAGCAGGGTGAGAACACTGAAGCTTTCTTT. It translates to CASSPKQGENTEAFF. Together with reference TRBV18 and TRBJ1-1, the CDR3 gives the full variable domain: NAGVMQNPRHLVRRRGQEARLRCSPMKGHSHVYWYRQLPEEGLKFMVYLQKENIIDESGMPKERFSAEFPKEGPSILRIQQVVRGDSAAYFCASSPKQGENTEAFFGQGTRLTVV.

V is TRBV7-9 and J is TRBJ2-1, with D tentatively TRBD1 or TRBD2 (5 bases each). The germline V gene has CDR1 SEHNR and CDR2 FQNEAQ (reference sequence). This CDR3 spans 15 amino acids. Trimming stripped 5 bases from V and 5 bases from J, with 16 bases between. The CDR3 region is CASSPRGASNNEQFF. Here the CDR3 DNA reads TGTGCCAGCAGCCCGAGAGGGGCATCGAACAATGAGCAGTTCTTC.

The chain recombines TRBV19 with TRBJ1-4, with 8 bases identical to TRBD1. The CDR3 is 15 amino acids. J lost 4 bases, V lost 9 bases, and 10 bases had no gene match. Germline V gene lookup returns CDR1 LNHDA and CDR2 SQIVND (reference sequence). The CDR3 nucleotides are TGTGCCAGCCAACCCGACAGGGGTGGTAATGAAAAACTGTTTTTT. It codes for CASQPDRGGNEKLFF. Full variable domain (outside the CDR3, taken from reference TRBV19 and TRBJ1-4): DGGITQSPKYLFRKEGQNVTLSCEQNLNHDAMYWYRQDPGQGLRLIYYSQIVNDFQKGDIAEGYSVSREKKESFPLTVTSAQKNPTAFYLCASQPDRGGNEKLFFGSGTQLSVL.

This clone has just one count. J is TRBJ2-7 and V is TRBV4-3; D remains unclear. Trimming shortened V by 4 bases and J by 4 bases, and 14 bases separated the two germline ends. Germline CDR1 is LGHNA and CDR2 is YSLEER. The CDR3 is 14 residues long. CDR3 DNA: TGCGCCAGCAGCCTTGACATAGGAAGATACGAGCAGTACTTC. Protein: CASSLDIGRYEQYF.

The chain carries TRBV5-1 and TRBJ1-4, with TRBD1 matching 7 bases. The V and J ends lost 4 bases and 8 bases, in that order; junction bases with no gene match: 2. The CDR3 has 12 amino acids. Looked up from germline, CDR1 is SGHRS and CDR2 is YFSETQ. This CDR3 reads CASSTDREKLFF. The CDR3 nucleotides are TGCGCCAGCAGCACGGACAGGGAAAAACTGTTTTTT.

The V call is TRBV5-4, the J call TRBJ1-4; tentatively, D is TRBD1 (5 bases). Trimming shortened V by 3 bases and J by 0 bases, and 9 bases separated the two germline ends. The CDR3 consists of 15 residues. Germline CDR1 SGHNT, CDR2 YYREEE (reference sequence). In DNA, the CDR3 is TGTGCCAGCAGCTCCAGGGCGTCAACTAATGAAAAACTGTTTTTT. Protein: CASSSRASTNEKLFF.

The chain combines TRBV9 with TRBJ1-2; a possible D gene is TRBD1 (5 bases). Trimming stripped 6 bases from V and 4 bases from J, with 10 bases between. Per germline, CDR1 SGDLS and CDR2 YYNGEE. This CDR3 is 12 amino acids long. The CDR3 DNA reads TGTGCCAGCACCGACAGTGGCTATGGCTACACCTTC. Its translation: CASTDSGYGYTF. Full variable domain (rest looked up from reference TRBV9 and TRBJ1-2): DSGVTQTPKHLITATGQRVTLRCSPRSGDLSVYWYQQSLDQGLQFLIQYYNGEERAKGNILERFSAQQFPDLHSELNLSSLELGDSALYFCASTDSGYGYTFGSGTRLTVV.

V and J are TRBV6-1 and TRBJ1-1; 10 bases map to TRBD1. This CDR3 comprises 16 residues. The ends lost 2 bases at V and 5 bases at J; junction bases unmatched: 8. Germline assignment: CDR1 MNHNS and CDR2 SASEGT. In DNA form, the CDR3 reads TGTGCCAGCAGTGAACAAGGTGGGACAGGGGATACTGAAGCTTTCTTT. This encodes CASSEQGGTGDTEAFF.

The chain carries TRBV4-3 and TRBJ1-2; 8 bases line up with TRBD1. This CDR3 has 16 amino acids. The V segment lost 1 base and the J segment 4 bases; nucleotides outside the gene matches: 8. The V gene's germline CDR1 is LGHNA and CDR2 YSLEER. The CDR3: CASSQGLTGVFYGYTF. The CDR3 DNA follows: TGCGCCAGCAGCCAAGGGCTGACAGGGGTTTTCTATGGCTACACCTTC.

J is TRBJ1-3 and V is TRBV10-3; TRBD1 is a possible D gene (6 bases). The CDR3 loop spans 14 amino acids. The germline V and J ends were trimmed by 6 bases and 1 base, with 10 bases remaining between them. Germline V gene sequence: CDR1 ENHRY, CDR2 SYGVKD. The CDR3 DNA sequence: TGTGCCATCAGGGAAGGGGGTTCTGGAAACACCATATATTTT. This translates into CAIREGGSGNTIYF.

V gene TRBV14 combines with J gene TRBJ2-7, with 7 bases lining up with TRBD2. The trim removed 0 bases at V and 2 bases at J, leaving 10 bases unmatched. Germline assignment: CDR1 SGHDN and CDR2 FVKESK. The length of the CDR3 is 17 residues. The CDR3, as DNA: TGTGCCAGCAGCCAAGATCCCATTAGCGGGTCTCCCTACGAGCAGTACTTC. The encoded protein is CASSQDPISGSPYEQYF. The full variable domain, with the rest looked up from reference TRBV14 and TRBJ2-7, is EAGVTQFPSHSVIEKGQTVTLRCDPISGHDNLYWYRRVMGKEIKFLLHFVKESKQDESGMPNNRFLAERTGGTYSTLKVQPAELEDSGVYFCASSQDPISGSPYEQYFGPGTRLTVT.